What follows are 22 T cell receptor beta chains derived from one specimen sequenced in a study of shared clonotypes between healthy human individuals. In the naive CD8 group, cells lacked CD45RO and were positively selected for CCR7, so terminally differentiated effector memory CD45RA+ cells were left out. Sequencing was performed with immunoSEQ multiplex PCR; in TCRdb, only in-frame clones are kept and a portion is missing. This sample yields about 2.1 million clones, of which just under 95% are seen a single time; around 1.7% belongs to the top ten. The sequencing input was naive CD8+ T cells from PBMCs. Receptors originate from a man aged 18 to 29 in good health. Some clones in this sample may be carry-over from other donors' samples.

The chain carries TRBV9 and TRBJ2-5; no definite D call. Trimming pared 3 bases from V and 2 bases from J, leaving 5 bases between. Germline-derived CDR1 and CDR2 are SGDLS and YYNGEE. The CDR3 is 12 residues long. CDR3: CASSGKQETQYF. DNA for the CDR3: TGTGCCAGCAGCGGAAAACAAGAGACCCAGTACTTC.

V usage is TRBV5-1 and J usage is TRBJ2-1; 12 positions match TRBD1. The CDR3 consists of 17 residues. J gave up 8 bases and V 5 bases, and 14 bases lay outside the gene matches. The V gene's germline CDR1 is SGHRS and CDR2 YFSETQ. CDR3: CASSLVIRDRGHHEQFF. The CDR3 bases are TGCGCCAGCAGTCTTGTAATCCGGGACAGGGGGCATCATGAGCAGTTCTTC.

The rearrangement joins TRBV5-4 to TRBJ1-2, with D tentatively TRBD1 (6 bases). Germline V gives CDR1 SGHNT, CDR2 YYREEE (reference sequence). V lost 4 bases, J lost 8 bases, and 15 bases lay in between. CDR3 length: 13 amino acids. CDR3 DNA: TGTGCCAGCAGCCCCCCAGGGGCACGAGGCTACACCTTC. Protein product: CASSPPGARGYTF. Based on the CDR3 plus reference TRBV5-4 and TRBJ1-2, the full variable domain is ETGVTQSPTHLIKTRGQQVTLRCSSQSGHNTVSWYQQALGQGPQFIFQYYREEENGRGNFPPRFSGLQFPNYSSELNVNALELDDSALYLCASSPPGARGYTFGSGTRLTVV.

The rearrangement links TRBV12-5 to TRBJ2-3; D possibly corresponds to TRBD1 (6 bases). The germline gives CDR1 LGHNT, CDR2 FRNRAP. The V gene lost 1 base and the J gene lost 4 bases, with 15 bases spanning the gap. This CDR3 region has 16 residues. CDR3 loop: CASGLEQGRGADTQYF. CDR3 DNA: TGTGCTAGTGGTTTGGAACAGGGCAGAGGCGCAGATACGCAGTATTTT.

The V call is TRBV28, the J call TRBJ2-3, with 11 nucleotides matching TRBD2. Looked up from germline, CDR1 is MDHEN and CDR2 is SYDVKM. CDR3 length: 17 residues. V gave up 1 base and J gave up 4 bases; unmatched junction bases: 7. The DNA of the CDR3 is TGTGCCAGCAGTTTATTGACTAGCGGGGACGCCTCAGATACGCAGTATTTT. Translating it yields CASSLLTSGDASDTQYF.

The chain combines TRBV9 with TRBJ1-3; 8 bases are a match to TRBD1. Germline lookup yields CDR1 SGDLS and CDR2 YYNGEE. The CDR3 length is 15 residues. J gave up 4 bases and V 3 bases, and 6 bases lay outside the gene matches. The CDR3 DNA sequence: TGTGCCAGCAGCGCACTTCAGGGGGCGGGAAACACCATATATTTT. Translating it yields CASSALQGAGNTIYF.

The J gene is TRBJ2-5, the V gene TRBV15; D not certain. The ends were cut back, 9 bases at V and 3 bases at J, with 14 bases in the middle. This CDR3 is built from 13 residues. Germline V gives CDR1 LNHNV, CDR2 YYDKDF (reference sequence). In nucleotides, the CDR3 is TGTGCCACTAAAAACGGAGCCGAAGAGACCCAGTACTTC. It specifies CATKNGAEETQYF.

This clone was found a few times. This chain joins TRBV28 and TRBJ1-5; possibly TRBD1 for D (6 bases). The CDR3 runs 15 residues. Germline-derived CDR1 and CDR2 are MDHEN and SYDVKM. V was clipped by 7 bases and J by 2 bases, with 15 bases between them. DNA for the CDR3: TGTGCCAGCACCCCGAGGGGGGCGGGCAATCAGCCCCAGCATTTT. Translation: CASTPRGAGNQPQHF. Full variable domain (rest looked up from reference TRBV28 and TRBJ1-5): DVKVTQSSRYLVKRTGEKVFLECVQDMDHENMFWYRQDPGLGLRLIYFSYDVKMKEKGDIPEGYSVSREKKERFSLILESASTNQTSMYLCASTPRGAGNQPQHFGDGTRLSIL.

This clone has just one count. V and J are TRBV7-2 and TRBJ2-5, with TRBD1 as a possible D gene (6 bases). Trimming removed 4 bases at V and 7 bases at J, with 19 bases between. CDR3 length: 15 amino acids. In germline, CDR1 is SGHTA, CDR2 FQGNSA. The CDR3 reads CASSSRGSTEGTQYF. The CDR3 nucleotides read TGTGCCAGCAGCTCCAGGGGCAGCACAGAGGGGACCCAGTACTTC. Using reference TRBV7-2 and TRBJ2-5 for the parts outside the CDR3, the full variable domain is GAGVSQSPSNKVTEKGKDVELRCDPISGHTALYWYRQSLGQGLEFLIYFQGNSAPDKSGLPSDRFSAERTGGSVSTLTIQRTQQEDSAVYLCASSSRGSTEGTQYFGPGTRLLVL.

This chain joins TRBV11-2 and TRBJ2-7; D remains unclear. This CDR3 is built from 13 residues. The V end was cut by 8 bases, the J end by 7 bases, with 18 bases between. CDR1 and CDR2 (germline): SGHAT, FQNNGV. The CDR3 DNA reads TGTGCCAGCCTACCCCCCGACACCGGGGAGCAGTACTTC. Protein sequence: CASLPPDTGEQYF.

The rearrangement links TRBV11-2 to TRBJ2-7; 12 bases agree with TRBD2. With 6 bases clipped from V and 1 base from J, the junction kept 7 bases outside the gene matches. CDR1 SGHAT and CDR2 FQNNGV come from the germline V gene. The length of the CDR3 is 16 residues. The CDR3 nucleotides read TGTGCCAGCAGTCTGACTAGCGGGAGAGGATCCTACGAGCAGTACTTC. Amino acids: CASSLTSGRGSYEQYF.

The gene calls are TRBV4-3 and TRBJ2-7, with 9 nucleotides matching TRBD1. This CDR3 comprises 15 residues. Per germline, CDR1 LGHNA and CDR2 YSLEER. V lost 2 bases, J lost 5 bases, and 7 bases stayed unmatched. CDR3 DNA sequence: TGCGCCAGCAGCCAAATCGGGACAGGGTTCCACGAGCAGTACTTC. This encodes CASSQIGTGFHEQYF.

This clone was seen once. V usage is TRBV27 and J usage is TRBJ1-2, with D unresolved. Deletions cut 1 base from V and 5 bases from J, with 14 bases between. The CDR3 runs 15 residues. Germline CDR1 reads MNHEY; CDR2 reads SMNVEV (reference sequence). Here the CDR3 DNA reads TGTGCCAGCAGTTTATACGGGGAAGGGCCTTATGGCTACACCTTC. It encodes CASSLYGEGPYGYTF.

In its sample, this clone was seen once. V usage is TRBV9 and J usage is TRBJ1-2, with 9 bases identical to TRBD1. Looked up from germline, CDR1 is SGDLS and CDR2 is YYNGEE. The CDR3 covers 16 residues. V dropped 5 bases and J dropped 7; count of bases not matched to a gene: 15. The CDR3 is CASSSGTGSSRSGYTF. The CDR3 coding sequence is TGTGCCAGCAGTTCCGGGACAGGGTCGAGTCGGTCTGGCTACACCTTC. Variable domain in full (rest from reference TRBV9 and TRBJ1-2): DSGVTQTPKHLITATGQRVTLRCSPRSGDLSVYWYQQSLDQGLQFLIQYYNGEERAKGNILERFSAQQFPDLHSELNLSSLELGDSALYFCASSSGTGSSRSGYTFGSGTRLTVV.

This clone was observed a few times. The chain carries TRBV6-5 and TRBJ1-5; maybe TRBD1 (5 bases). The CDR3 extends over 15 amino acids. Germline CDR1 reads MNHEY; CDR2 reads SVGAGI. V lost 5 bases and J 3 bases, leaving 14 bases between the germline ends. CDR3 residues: CASSQEGPSNQPQHF. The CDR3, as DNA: TGTGCCAGCAGTCAAGAGGGACCGTCCAATCAGCCCCAGCATTTT.

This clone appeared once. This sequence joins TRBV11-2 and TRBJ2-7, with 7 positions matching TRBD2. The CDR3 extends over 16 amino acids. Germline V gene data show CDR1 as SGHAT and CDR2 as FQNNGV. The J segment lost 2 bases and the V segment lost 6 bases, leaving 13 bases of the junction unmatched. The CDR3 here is CASRSSGDEGPYEQYF. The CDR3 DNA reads TGTGCCAGCAGATCGAGCGGGGACGAGGGCCCCTACGAGCAGTACTTC.

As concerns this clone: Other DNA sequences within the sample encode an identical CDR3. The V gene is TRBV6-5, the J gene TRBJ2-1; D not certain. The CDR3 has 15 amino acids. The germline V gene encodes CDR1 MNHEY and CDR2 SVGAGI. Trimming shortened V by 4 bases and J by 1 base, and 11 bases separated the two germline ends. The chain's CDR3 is CASSSGRVSYNEQFF. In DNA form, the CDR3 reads TGTGCCAGCAGTTCCGGTAGGGTTTCCTACAATGAGCAGTTCTTC.

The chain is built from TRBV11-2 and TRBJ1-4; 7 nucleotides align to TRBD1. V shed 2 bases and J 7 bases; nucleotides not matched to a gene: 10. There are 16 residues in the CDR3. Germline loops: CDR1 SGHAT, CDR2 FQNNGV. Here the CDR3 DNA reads TGTGCCAGCAGCTTAAACTCAGGGGGTGCGGGTGAAAAACTGTTTTTT. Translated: CASSLNSGGAGEKLFF.

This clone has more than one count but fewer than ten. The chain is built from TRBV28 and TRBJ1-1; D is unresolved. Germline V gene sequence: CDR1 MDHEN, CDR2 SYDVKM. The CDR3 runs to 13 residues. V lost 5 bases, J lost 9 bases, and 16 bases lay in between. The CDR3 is CASSQPKASQAFF. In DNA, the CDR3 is TGTGCCAGCAGTCAGCCCAAGGCCAGTCAAGCTTTCTTT.

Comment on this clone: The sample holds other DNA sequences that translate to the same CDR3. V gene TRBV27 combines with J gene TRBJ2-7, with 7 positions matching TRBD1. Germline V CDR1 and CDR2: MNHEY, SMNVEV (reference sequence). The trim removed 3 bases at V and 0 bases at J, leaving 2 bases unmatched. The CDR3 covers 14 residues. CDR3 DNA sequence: TGTGCCAGCAGTTTCGACAGGGCCTCCTACGAGCAGTACTTC. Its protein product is CASSFDRASYEQYF.

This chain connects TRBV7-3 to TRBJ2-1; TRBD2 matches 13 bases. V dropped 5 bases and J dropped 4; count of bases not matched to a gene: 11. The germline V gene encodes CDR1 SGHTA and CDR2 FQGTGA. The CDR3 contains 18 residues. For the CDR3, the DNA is TGTGCCAGCAGCCGCACTGAGACTAGCGGGAGGTCTTACAATGAGCAGTTCTTC. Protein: CASSRTETSGRSYNEQFF.

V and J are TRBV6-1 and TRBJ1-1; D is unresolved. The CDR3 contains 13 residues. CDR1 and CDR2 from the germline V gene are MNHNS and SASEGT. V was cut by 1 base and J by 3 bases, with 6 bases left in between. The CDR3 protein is CASSEEFYTEAFF. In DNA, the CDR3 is TGTGCCAGCAGTGAAGAGTTTTACACTGAAGCTTTCTTT.